This T cell receptor (beta chain) was sequenced in a study of blood T cells in healthy people across ages. Germline CDR1 MNHEY, CDR2 SMNVEV (reference sequence). Trimming cost V 2 bases and J 8 bases; bases outside gene matches: 11. The length of the CDR3 is 16 residues. With a J-beta primer mix and a sample-barcoded 5' primer, a second PCR ran roughly 6 to 11 cycles. Each cDNA molecule was tagged by a template-switch adaptor with 12 random nucleotides. Each CDR3 protein gets one entry after TCRdb re-called the 5' RACE reads with MiXCR. Of 850,000 or so distinct CDR3 sequences listed, 29% are singletons. Notes on this clonotype: Being one base from a much bigger clone, this may be a read error.

The receptor comes from a woman older than 75 in good health. This chain uses TRBV27 with TRBJ2-3; 9 nucleotides agree with TRBD2. The specimen sequenced was blood. Here the CDR3 DNA reads TGTGCCAGCAGTTTAGACGCTAGCGGGGACCCTGTTACGCAGTATTTT. It encodes CASSLDASGDPVTQYF.